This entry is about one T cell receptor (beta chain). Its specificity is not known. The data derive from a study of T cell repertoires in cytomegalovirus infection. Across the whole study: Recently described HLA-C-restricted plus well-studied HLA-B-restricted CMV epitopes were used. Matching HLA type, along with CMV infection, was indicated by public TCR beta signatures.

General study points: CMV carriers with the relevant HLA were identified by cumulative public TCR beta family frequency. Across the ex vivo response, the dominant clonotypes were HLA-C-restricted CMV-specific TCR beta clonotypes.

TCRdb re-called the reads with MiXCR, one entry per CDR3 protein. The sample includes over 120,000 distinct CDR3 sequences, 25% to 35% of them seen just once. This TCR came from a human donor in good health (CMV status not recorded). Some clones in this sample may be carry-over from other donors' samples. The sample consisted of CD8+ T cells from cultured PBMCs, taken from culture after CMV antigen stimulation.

The CDR3 here is CASSLTGGEQYF. CDR3 DNA: TGTGCCAGCAGTCTGACAGGGGGCGAGCAGTACTTC. J is TRBJ2-7 and V is TRBV27; TRBD1 agrees at 9 bases. The J segment lost 6 bases and the V segment lost 5 bases, leaving 2 bases of the junction unmatched. Germline V gene data show CDR1 as MNHEY and CDR2 as SMNVEV (reference sequence). This CDR3 spans 12 amino acids.